This T cell receptor (beta chain) came from a study of T cell responses to AZD1222 COVID-19 vaccine. TCRdb keeps only in-frame clones here, not all; method: immunoSEQ multiplex PCR. Of 40,000 to 55,000 clones listed, 65% to 90% were seen once; the top ten hold 6% to 7%. CDR1 and CDR2 from the germline V gene are GTSNPN and SVGIG (reference sequence). The length of the CDR3 is 11 residues. V was trimmed by 0 bases and J by 8 bases, leaving 7 bases between them. As concerns this clone: Its antigen is not known.

Study-wide points: The donors showed a predominance of white British ancestry and of females, with possible underestimation of clonal diversity.

The receptor comes from an adult who received the AZD1222 COVID-19 vaccine. The material sequenced was peripheral blood, taken 28 days after the second AZD1222 dose. V usage is TRBV30 and J usage is TRBJ1-2; D is perhaps TRBD1 (5 bases). The CDR3 spells CAWSVRGGYTF. Here the CDR3 DNA reads TGTGCCTGGAGTGTTCGGGGCGGCTACACCTTC.